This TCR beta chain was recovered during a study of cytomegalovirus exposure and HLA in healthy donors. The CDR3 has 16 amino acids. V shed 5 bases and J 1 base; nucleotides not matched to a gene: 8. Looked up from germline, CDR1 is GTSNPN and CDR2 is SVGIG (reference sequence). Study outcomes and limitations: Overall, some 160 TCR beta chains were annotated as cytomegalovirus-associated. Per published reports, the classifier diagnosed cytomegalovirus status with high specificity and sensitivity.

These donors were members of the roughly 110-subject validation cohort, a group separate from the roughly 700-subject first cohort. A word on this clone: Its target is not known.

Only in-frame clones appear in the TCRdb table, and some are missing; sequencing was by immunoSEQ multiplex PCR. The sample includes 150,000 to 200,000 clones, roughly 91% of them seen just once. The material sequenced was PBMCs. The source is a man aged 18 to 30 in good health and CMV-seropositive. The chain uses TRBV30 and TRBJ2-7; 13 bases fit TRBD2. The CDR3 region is CAWAVGLAGVSYEQYF. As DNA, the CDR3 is TGTGCCTGGGCGGTCGGACTAGCGGGAGTATCCTACGAGCAGTACTTC. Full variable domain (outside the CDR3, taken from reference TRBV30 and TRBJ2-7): SQTIHQWPATLVQPVGSPLSLECTVEGTSNPNLYWYRQAAGRGLQLLFYSVGIGQISSEVPQNLSASRPQDRQFILSSKKLLLSDSGFYLCAWAVGLAGVSYEQYFGPGTRLTVT.